This TCR beta chain derives from a study of blood T cell repertoires in COVID-19. Whole-study context: Acute and convalescent COVID-19 specimens originated in the United States, Italy and Spain. Sample material is recorded as cDNA or gDNA derived from T cells, B-cell-depleted T cells, or PBMCs.

As handled by the study authors: Reference gene primer amplification gave nucleated cell count estimates. Sequencing was performed with immunoSEQ multiplex PCR; in TCRdb, only in-frame clones are kept and a portion is missing. The V and J calls and clone size come from that table; D and trimming were worked out from the DNA. The profile shows 170,000 or so clones, about 87% of them singletons. Trimming shortened V by 2 bases and J by 3 bases, and 14 bases separated the two germline ends. CDR1 and CDR2 (germline): MNHEY, SVGEGT. CDR3 length equals 15 residues. Patients in Seattle were enrolled during active infection, then followed longitudinally.

The source material was peripheral blood. This clonotype was obtained from a man aged 55 to 69 with COVID-19, enrolled during active disease. The rearrangement joins TRBV6-2 or TRBV6-3 to TRBJ2-7; a weak D match, TRBD1 (6 bases). The CDR3 here is CASSYVSVGGYEQYF. The CDR3 region has the DNA TGTGCCAGCAGTTACGTGAGTGTAGGGGGCTACGAGCAGTACTTC.